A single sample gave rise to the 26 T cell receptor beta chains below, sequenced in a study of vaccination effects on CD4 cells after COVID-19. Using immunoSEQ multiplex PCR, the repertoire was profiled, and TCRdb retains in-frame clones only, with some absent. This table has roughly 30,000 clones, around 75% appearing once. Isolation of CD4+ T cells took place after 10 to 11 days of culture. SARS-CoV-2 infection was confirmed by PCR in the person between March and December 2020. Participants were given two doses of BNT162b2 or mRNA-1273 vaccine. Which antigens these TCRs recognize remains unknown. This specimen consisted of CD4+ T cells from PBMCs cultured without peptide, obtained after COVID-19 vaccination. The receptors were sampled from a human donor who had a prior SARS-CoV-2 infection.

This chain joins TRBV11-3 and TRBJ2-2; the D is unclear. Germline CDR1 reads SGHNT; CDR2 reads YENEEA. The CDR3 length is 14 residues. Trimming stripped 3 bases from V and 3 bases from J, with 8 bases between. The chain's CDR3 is CASSLNTYTGELFF. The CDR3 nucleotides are TGTGCCAGCAGCTTGAACACCTACACCGGGGAGCTGTTTTTT. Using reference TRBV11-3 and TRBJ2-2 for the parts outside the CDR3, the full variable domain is EAGVVQSPRYKIIEKKQPVAFWCNPISGHNTLYWYLQNLGQGPELLIRYENEEAVDDSQLPKDRFSAERLKGVDSTLKIQPAELGDSAVYLCASSLNTYTGELFFGEGSRLTVL.

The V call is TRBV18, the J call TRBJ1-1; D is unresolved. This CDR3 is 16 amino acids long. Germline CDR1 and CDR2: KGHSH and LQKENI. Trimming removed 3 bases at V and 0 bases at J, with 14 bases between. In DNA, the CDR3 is TGTGCCAGCTCACCCGGCGGGTGGAGGGTGAACACTGAAGCTTTCTTT. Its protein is CASSPGGWRVNTEAFF.

The CDR3 here is CASSSRTSGSSGADTQYF. The CDR3 DNA reads TGTGCCAGCAGCTCTAGGACTAGCGGGAGTTCGGGGGCAGATACGCAGTATTTT. The genes are TRBV7-9 and TRBJ2-3; 13 bases map to TRBD2. Germline lookup yields CDR1 SEHNR and CDR2 FQNEAQ (reference sequence). The CDR3 contains 18 residues. V was pared by 4 bases and J by 4 bases, with 11 bases of the junction left unmatched.

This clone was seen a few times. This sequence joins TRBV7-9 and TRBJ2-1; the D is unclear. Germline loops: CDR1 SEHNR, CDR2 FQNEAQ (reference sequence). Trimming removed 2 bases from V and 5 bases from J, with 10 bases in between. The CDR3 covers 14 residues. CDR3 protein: CASSLQARNNEQFF. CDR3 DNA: TGTGCCAGCAGCTTACAGGCTAGAAACAATGAGCAGTTCTTC.

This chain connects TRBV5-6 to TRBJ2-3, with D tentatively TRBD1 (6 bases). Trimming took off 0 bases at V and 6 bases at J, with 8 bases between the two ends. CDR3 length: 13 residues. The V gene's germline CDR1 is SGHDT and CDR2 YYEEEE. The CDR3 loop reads CASSLGQGDTQYF. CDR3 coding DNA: TGTGCCAGCAGCTTGGGCCAGGGGGATACGCAGTATTTT.

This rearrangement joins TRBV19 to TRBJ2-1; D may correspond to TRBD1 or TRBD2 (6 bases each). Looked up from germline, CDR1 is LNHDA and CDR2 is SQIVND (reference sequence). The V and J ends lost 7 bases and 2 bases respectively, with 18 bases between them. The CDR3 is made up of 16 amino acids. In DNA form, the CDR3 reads TGTGCCAGTACCCCACGGAGGGGGTACCCCTACAATGAGCAGTTCTTC. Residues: CASTPRRGYPYNEQFF. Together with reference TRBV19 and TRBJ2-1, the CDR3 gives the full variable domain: DGGITQSPKYLFRKEGQNVTLSCEQNLNHDAMYWYRQDPGQGLRLIYYSQIVNDFQKGDIAEGYSVSREKKESFPLTVTSAQKNPTAFYLCASTPRRGYPYNEQFFGPGTRLTVL.

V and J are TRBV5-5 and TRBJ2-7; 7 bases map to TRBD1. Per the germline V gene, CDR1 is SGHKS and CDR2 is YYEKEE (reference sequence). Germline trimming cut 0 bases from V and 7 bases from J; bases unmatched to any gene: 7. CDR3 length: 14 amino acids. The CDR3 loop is CASSLGDSPREQYF. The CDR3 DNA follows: TGTGCCAGCAGCTTGGGGGACAGCCCGAGGGAGCAGTACTTC.

CDR3 sequence reads: CASSSQGTLQETQYF. For the CDR3, the DNA is TGTGCCAGCAGCTCACAGGGGACCTTACAAGAGACCCAGTACTTC. V gene TRBV11-2 combines with J gene TRBJ2-5; 7 nucleotides line up with TRBD1. This CDR3 spans 15 amino acids. After removal of 4 bases from V and 2 bases from J, the junction contained 7 bases not matched to a gene. Germline CDR1 and CDR2: SGHAT and FQNNGV.

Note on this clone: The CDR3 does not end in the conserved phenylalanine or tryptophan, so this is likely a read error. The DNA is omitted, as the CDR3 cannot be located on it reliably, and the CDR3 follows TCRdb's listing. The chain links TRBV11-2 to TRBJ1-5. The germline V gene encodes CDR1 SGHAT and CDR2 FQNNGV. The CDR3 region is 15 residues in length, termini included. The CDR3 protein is CASSFGVGFGPGGVP.

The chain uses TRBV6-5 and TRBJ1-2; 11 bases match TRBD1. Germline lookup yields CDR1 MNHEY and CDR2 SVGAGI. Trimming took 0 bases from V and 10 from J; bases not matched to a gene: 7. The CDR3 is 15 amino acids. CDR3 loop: CASSYSIGTGGFYTF. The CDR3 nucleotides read TGTGCCAGCAGTTACTCGATAGGGACAGGGGGATTCTACACCTTC.

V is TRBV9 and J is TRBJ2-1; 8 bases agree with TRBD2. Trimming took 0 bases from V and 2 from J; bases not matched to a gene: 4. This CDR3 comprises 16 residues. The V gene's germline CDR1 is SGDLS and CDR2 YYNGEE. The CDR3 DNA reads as TGTGCCAGCAGCGTAGCGTTTAGCGGGGCCTACAATGAGCAGTTCTTC. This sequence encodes CASSVAFSGAYNEQFF.

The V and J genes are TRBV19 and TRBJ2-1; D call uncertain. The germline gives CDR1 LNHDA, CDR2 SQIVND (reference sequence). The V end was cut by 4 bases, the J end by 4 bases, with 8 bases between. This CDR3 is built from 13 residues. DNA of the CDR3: TGTGCCAGTAGTAGTAGGGCTTACAATGAGCAGTTCTTC. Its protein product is CASSSRAYNEQFF.

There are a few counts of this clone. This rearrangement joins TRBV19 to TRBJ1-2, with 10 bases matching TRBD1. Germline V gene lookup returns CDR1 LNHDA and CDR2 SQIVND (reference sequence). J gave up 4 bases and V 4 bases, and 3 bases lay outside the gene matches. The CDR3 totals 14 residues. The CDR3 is CASSTGQGVYGYTF. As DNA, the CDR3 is TGTGCCAGTAGTACCGGACAGGGGGTCTATGGCTACACCTTC.

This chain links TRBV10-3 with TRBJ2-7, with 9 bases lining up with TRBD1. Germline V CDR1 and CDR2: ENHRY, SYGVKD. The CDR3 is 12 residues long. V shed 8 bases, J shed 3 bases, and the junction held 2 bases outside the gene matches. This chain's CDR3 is CAIGGQGYEQYF. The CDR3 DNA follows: TGTGCCATCGGGGGACAGGGCTACGAGCAGTACTTC.

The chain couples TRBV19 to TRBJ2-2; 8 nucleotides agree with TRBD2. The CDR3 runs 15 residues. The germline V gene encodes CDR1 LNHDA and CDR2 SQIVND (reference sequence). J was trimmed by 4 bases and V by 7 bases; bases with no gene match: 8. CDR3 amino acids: CASTREGLATGELFF. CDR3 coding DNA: TGTGCCAGTACTCGGGAGGGCCTGGCCACCGGGGAGCTGTTTTTT.

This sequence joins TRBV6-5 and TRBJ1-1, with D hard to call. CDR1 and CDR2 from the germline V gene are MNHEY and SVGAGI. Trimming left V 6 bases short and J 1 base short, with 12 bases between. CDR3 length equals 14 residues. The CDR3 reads CASRVWWSNTEAFF. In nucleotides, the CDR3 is TGTGCCAGCAGGGTCTGGTGGTCGAACACTGAAGCTTTCTTT.

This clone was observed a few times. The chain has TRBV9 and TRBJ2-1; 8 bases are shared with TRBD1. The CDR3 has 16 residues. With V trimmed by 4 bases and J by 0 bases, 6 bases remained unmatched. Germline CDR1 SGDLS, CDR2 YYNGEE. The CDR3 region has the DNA TGTGCCAGCAGCCCCCGGACAGGGACCTCCTACAATGAGCAGTTCTTC. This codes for CASSPRTGTSYNEQFF. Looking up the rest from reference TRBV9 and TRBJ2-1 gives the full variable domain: DSGVTQTPKHLITATGQRVTLRCSPRSGDLSVYWYQQSLDQGLQFLIQYYNGEERAKGNILERFSAQQFPDLHSELNLSSLELGDSALYFCASSPRTGTSYNEQFFGPGTRLTVL.

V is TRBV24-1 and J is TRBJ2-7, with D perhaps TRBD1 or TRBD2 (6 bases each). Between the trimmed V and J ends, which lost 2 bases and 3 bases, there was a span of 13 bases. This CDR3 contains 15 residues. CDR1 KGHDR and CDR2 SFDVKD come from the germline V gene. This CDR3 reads CATSDSGARHYEQYF. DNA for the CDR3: TGTGCCACCAGTGATTCGGGGGCTAGGCACTACGAGCAGTACTTC.

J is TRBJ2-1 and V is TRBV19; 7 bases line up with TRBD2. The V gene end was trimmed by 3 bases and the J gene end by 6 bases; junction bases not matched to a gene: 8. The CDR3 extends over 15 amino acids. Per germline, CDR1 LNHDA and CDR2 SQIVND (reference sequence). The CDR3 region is CASSMWGGNRNEQFF. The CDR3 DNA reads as TGTGCCAGTAGTATGTGGGGGGGTAATCGCAATGAGCAGTTCTTC. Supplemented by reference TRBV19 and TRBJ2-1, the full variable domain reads DGGITQSPKYLFRKEGQNVTLSCEQNLNHDAMYWYRQDPGQGLRLIYYSQIVNDFQKGDIAEGYSVSREKKESFPLTVTSAQKNPTAFYLCASSMWGGNRNEQFFGPGTRLTVL.

CDR3 sequence: CASYNFDHSSNYGYTF. The CDR3, as DNA: TGTGCCAGCTACAATTTTGACCATTCATCTAACTATGGCTACACCTTC. This chain connects TRBV2 to TRBJ1-2; D unclear. The CDR3 is 16 residues long. CDR1 and CDR2 (germline): SNHLY, FYNNEI. The V and J ends lost 8 bases and 0 bases respectively, with 19 bases between them.

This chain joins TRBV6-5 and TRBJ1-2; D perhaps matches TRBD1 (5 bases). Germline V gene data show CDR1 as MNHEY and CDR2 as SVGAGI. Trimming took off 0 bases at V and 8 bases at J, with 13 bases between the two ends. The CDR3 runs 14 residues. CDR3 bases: TGTGCCAGCAGTTACTCCCGATGGCAGGGAGGCTACACCTTC. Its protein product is CASSYSRWQGGYTF.

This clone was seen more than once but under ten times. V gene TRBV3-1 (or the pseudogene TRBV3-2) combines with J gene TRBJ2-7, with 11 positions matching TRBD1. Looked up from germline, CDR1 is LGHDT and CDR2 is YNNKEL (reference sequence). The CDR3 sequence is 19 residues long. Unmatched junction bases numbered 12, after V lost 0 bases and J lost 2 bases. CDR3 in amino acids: CASSQDVDRGLELPYEQYF. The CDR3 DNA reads TGTGCCAGCAGCCAAGATGTGGACAGGGGGCTCGAACTTCCCTACGAGCAGTACTTC.

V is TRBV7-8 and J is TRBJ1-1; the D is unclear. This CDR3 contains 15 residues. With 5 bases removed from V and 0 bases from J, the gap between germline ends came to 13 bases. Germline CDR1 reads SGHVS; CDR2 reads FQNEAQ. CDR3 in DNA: TGTGCCAGCAGCCAATACAGAAGCTTGAACACTGAAGCTTTCTTT. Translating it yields CASSQYRSLNTEAFF.

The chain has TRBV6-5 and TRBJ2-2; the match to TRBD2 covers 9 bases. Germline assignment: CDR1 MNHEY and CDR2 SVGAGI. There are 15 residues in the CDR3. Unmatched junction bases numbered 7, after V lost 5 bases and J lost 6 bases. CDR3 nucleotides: TGTGCCAGCAGTCCCCGTCTAGCGGGGCCCGGGGAGCTGTTTTTT. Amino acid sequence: CASSPRLAGPGELFF.

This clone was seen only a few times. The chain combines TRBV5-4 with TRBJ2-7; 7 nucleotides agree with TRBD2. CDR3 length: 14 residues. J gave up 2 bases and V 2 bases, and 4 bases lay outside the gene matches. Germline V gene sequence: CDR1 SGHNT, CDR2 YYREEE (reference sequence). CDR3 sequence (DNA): TGTGCCAGCAGCTTAGCGGGGATCACCTACGAGCAGTACTTC. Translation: CASSLAGITYEQYF.

CDR3 region: CASSLWGRGETQYF. CDR3 in DNA: TGCGCCAGCAGCTTGTGGGGCAGGGGAGAGACCCAGTACTTC. This rearrangement joins TRBV5-1 to TRBJ2-5; perhaps TRBD1 as D (6 bases). Germline V lookup: CDR1 SGHRS, CDR2 YFSETQ. Trimming took 1 base from V and 4 from J, leaving 11 bases between them. The CDR3 consists of 14 residues.